The sequence of this T cell receptor beta chain was determined in a study of T cells and copy number aberrations in small-cell lung cancer (dated by TCRdb to the early 2020s). With respect to the entire study: Whole-exome sequencing of the same tumor regions was paired with TCR repertoire sequencing so that T cell metrics could be related to mutations and copy number aberrations. Tumor TCR data were available for about 17 patients, and TCR data from both tumor and normal tissue were available for about 13 patients.

Concerning this clone itself: Its target antigen remains unknown. No quality values exist for individual bases; no much larger clone is one base distant.

TCR-beta CDR3 regions were amplified from genomic DNA with the immunoSEQ hsTCRB Kit using multiplexed V- and J-gene primers. Unique DNA barcodes were added in a second PCR, and the samples were pooled together with one negative control and one positive control. An Illumina MiSeq running a 150-cycle paired-end protocol was used to sequence the pooled TCR-beta libraries. Regarding the original processing steps: Raw sequencing data were processed by Adaptive Biotechnologies into a report containing normalized, annotated TCR-beta repertoires. To compute T-cell density, TCR-beta templates were normalized to usable DNA, with usable DNA estimated through amplification of housekeeping genes. Clonality was defined as 1 minus Pielou's evenness, while richness was a count of unique rearrangements. TCRdb stores this immuneACCESS table with in-frame sequences only. Part of the clones is absent; in the studies checked, under half of the shortfall reflects unresolved V genes, and no reason is known for the rest. V, J and clone size reflect that table, while D and trimming were determined from the DNA. The table for this sample lists about 6,800 clones; approximately 79% of them were counted only once. Roughly 9.9% of the sample is in the top ten clones.

The germline V gene supplies CDR1 LGHNA and CDR2 YSLEER. The CDR3 runs 13 amino acids, cysteine and phenylalanine included. The read is trimmed to its CDR3 DNA, 39 bases read in frame from base 1. Cut back by 1 base and 7 bases, the V and J ends lie 7 bases apart. The study at large found these results: Lower T-cell density, richness and clonality were observed in tumors than in adjacent lung tissue, although the difference in density was not significant. Because surgical resection is uncommon in small-cell lung cancer, the study was limited by a small sample size, and the findings need validation. All specimens were formalin-fixed paraffin-embedded tissue, which is known to introduce sequencing artifacts.

Patients with limited-stage small-cell lung cancer who underwent surgical resection in Hangzhou, China, between the late 2000s and the early 2020s were included as donors. All donors were treated with upfront surgery without preoperative chemotherapy or radiotherapy, and immunotherapy was not given to any donor before or after surgery. All 20 or so patients in the sequenced cohort were identified as smokers or heavy second-hand smokers. Adjacent normal lung tissue was taken at least 2 cm away from the tumor margin, and two pathologists confirmed morphologically that the tissue was free of malignant cells. Multi-region TCR-beta sequencing of resected limited-stage small-cell lung cancers and of tumor-adjacent lung tissue was performed to characterize T cell repertoire heterogeneity. The AllPrep DNA/RNA FFPE Kit (Qiagen) was used to extract genomic DNA from FFPE tissue.

The receptor chain draws on TRBV4-3 and TRBJ1-4; confidence is insufficient to name the D gene. The source is a woman in her 70s with small cell lung cancer. Some clones in this sample may be carry-over from other donors' samples. Input material: normal tissue next to the tumor. The CDR3 has the sequence CASSQVLGEKLFF. The DNA sequence is as follows: TGCGCCAGCAGCCAAGTCCTAGGTGAAAAACTGTTTTTT.